This T cell receptor beta chain was identified in a study of response to subunit inactivated influenza vaccine listed by TCRdb under 2018. Notes on the research overall: Deep quantitative profiling of the T cell receptor repertoire was used in the study to follow responses to a trivalent subunit inactivated influenza vaccine.

Relative to germline, V is missing 6 bases and J is missing 5 bases, with 6 bases of the junction outside any gene match. Including cysteine and phenylalanine, the CDR3 has 14 amino acids. The kept DNA is CDR3 alone, 42 bases in frame from the first base. Looking up the germline V gene (reference sequence) yields CDR1 MNHEY and CDR2 SMNVEV. Points the paper makes about the study in general: It was suggested by the authors that each seasonal influenza vaccination may recruit only a limited number of new T cells.

In regard to this clonotype: This receptor's antigen is unknown. One base away there is no much larger clone; base qualities are not given.

Library construction relied on RT-PCR. The reads were generated on an Illumina HiSeq 2500. The public sequencing data were trimmed at Q25 with fastp and processed into clonotypes with MiXCR by TCRdb, which kept only in-frame beta chains. Entries are consolidated by CDR3 protein sequence, retaining the most common genes and DNA. The sample table contains about 520,000 distinct CDR3 sequences; only one count was recorded for over 25% of them. The ten largest clones capture approximately 2% of the sample. The clonotype was recovered from a man aged 50 to 60 who received an inactivated influenza vaccine. Donor details come from another sample of the same person, matched by shared clones. The sample was CD4+ T cells sorted from PBMCs, taken about 5 days after vaccination. Rearrangement joined TRBV27 to TRBJ1-1; a stretch of 10 junction bases matches TRBD1. The CDR3: CASRGQGYLTEAFF. The bases are TGTGCCAGCAGGGGACAGGGGTATCTTACTGAAGCTTTCTTT.